Listed here are 12 T cell receptor beta chains from one sample, sequenced in a study of blood T cell repertoires in COVID-19. Repertoires were generated with immunoSEQ multiplex PCR, while TCRdb's copy carries only in-frame clones and drops some. There are some 250,000 clones in the sample; around 80% occur only once, and around 27% lies in the top ten. The specimen was peripheral blood. Every receptor here comes from a man aged 35-49 years with acute or convalescent COVID-19.

The gene calls are TRBV7-2 and TRBJ1-2; weak D call: TRBD1 (6 bases). CDR1 is SGHTA and CDR2 is FQGNSA in the germline V gene. The CDR3 contains 16 residues. V lost 1 base to trimming and J lost 4 bases, with 16 bases between them. The CDR3 bases are TGTGCCAGCAGCTTAGGACGGGGGGGGCACGGCTATGGCTACACCTTC. It yields the protein CASSLGRGGHGYGYTF.

This clone was seen a handful of times. The same CDR3 is also encoded by other DNA sequences in this sample. This chain connects TRBV7-9 to TRBJ2-5, with D possibly matching TRBD2 (5 bases). V lost 4 bases to trimming and J lost 4 bases, with 19 bases between them. The CDR3 sequence is 16 residues long. From germline, CDR1 is SEHNR and CDR2 FQNEAQ (reference sequence). Here the CDR3 reads CASSSFTSWAVETQYF. The CDR3 coding sequence is TGTGCCAGCAGCTCGTTCACTAGTTGGGCGGTAGAGACCCAGTACTTC.

The rearrangement joins TRBV11-2 to TRBJ2-2; 11 bases map to TRBD2. The V gene end was trimmed by 0 bases and the J gene end by 7 bases; junction bases not matched to a gene: 10. Per the germline V gene, CDR1 is SGHAT and CDR2 is FQNNGV. The CDR3 spans 18 residues. The DNA of the CDR3 is TGTGCCAGCAGCTTAGATTACGTAGCGGGAGGGCCCGGCGGGGAGCTGTTTTTT. Amino acids: CASSLDYVAGGPGGELFF.

This clone was seen a handful of times. The genes are TRBV7-2 and TRBJ2-3; TRBD1 is a possible D gene (6 bases). Trimming took 7 bases from V and 6 from J, leaving 26 bases between them. The CDR3 has 17 amino acids. Germline CDR1 SGHTA, CDR2 FQGNSA. CDR3 in amino acids: CASKLLTGTRARDTQYF. CDR3 coding DNA: TGTGCCAGCAAACTATTAACCGGGACAAGGGCCCGTGATACGCAGTATTTT. Full variable domain (remainder filled in from reference TRBV7-2 and TRBJ2-3): GAGVSQSPSNKVTEKGKDVELRCDPISGHTALYWYRQSLGQGLEFLIYFQGNSAPDKSGLPSDRFSAERTGGSVSTLTIQRTQQEDSAVYLCASKLLTGTRARDTQYFGPGTRLTVL.

This clone was observed a single time. The chain carries TRBV21-1 and TRBJ2-2; TRBD1 is the table's D call and was not checked against the DNA. TRBV21-1 is described as a pseudogene. The CDR3 covers 18 residues. This CDR3 is CASTEKVRQPQHTGELFF. CDR3 nucleotide sequence: TGTGCCAGCACCGAGAAAGTCCGACAGCCACAACACACCGGGGAGCTGTTTTTT.

This clone has a single count. This rearrangement joins TRBV4-2 to TRBJ2-6, with 11 bases matching TRBD2. The J segment lost 1 base and the V segment lost 1 base, leaving 6 bases of the junction unmatched. The CDR3 contains 19 residues. Germline V gene data show CDR1 as LGHNA and CDR2 as YNFKEQ. As DNA, the CDR3 is TGTGCCAGCAGCCAAGGACAGCTAGCGGGAGGATCTGGGGCCAACGTCCTGACTTTC. Its translation: CASSQGQLAGGSGANVLTF.

This clone was counted at least ten times. The chain has TRBV29-1 and TRBJ2-7; D is uncertain. Germline V gene data show CDR1 as SQVTM and CDR2 as ANQGSEA. This CDR3 comprises 12 residues. With 2 bases removed from V and 5 bases from J, the gap between germline ends came to 10 bases. The CDR3 spells CSVEPNVHEQYF. The DNA for the CDR3 is TGCAGCGTTGAACCTAATGTTCACGAGCAGTACTTC.

The chain uses TRBV11-2 and TRBJ1-2; D remains ambiguous. CDR3 length equals 16 residues. Germline-derived CDR1 and CDR2 are SGHAT and FQNNGV. V lost 1 base and J lost 1, with 13 bases in between. CDR3 bases: TGTGCCAGCAGCTTAGCCCTCGGAGAGGTTAACTATGGCTACACCTTC. Residues: CASSLALGEVNYGYTF.

This clone occurred a few times. CDR3 nucleotide sequence: TGCAGCGGTCTAGCGCCCTTCTCCTACGAGCAGTACTTC. Translating it yields CSGLAPFSYEQYF. The chain joins TRBV29-1 to TRBJ2-7, with D possibly matching TRBD2 (6 bases). Germline assignment: CDR1 SQVTM and CDR2 ANQGSEA. The CDR3 totals 13 residues. Between the trimmed V and J ends, which lost 7 bases and 0 bases, there was a span of 13 bases.

The genes are TRBV28 and TRBJ2-1; D is unclear. Germline CDR1 is MDHEN and CDR2 is SYDVKM. Trimming removed 7 bases at V and 9 bases at J, with 16 bases between. CDR3 size: 13 residues. CDR3 loop: CASNPTILSEQFF. CDR3 nucleotide sequence: TGTGCCAGCAACCCTACGATTCTGTCTGAGCAGTTCTTC.

The V call is TRBV25-1, the J call TRBJ2-1; 10 positions agree with TRBD2. The CDR3 covers 17 residues. The V and J ends lost 0 bases and 5 bases, in that order; junction bases with no gene match: 7. Germline V gives CDR1 MGHDK, CDR2 SYGVNS. CDR3 sequence reads: CASSEYRGLAAHNEQFF. CDR3 DNA sequence: TGTGCCAGCAGTGAATACCGCGGACTAGCGGCCCACAATGAGCAGTTCTTC.

The chain links TRBV2 to TRBJ2-2, with D unresolved. Germline V CDR1 and CDR2: SNHLY, FYNNEI. V lost 3 bases, J lost 6 bases, and 11 bases lay in between. The CDR3 has 14 amino acids. CDR3 region: CASSDRRVSGELFF. CDR3 bases: TGTGCCAGCAGTGACCGACGGGTGTCCGGGGAGCTGTTTTTT. Looking up the rest from reference TRBV2 and TRBJ2-2 gives the full variable domain: EPEVTQTPSHQVTQMGQEVILRCVPISNHLYFYWYRQILGQKVEFLVSFYNNEISEKSEIFDDQFSVERPDGSNFTLKIRSTKLEDSAMYFCASSDRRVSGELFFGEGSRLTVL.